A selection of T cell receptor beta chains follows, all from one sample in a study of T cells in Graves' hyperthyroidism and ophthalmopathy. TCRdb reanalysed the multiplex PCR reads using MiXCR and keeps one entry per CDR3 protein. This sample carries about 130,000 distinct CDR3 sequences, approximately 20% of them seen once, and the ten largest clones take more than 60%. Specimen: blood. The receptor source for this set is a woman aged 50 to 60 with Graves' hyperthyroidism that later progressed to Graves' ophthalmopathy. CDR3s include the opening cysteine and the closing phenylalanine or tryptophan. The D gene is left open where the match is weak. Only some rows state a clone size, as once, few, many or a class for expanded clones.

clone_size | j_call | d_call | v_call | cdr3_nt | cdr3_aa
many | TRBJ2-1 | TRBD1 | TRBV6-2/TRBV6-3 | TGTGCCAGCAGTTTGACAGGGGTGGGGGAGCAGTTCTTC | CASSLTGVGEQFF
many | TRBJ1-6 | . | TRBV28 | TGTGCCAGCATACGGAGGACGGGACGGGATAATTCACCCCTCCACTTT | CASIRRTGRDNSPLHF
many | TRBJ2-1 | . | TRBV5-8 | TGTGCCAGCAGCTTGGGAAGGAGCCCCCTTTACAATGAGCAGTTCTTC | CASSLGRSPLYNEQFF
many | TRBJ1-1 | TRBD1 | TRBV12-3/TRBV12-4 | TGTGCCAGCAGTTTCCGCCAGGGGGCAGGTGCTTTCTTT | CASSFRQGAGAFF
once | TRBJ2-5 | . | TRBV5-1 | TGCGCCAGCACCCGGGGGCCGGAGGAGACCCAGTACTTC | CASTRGPEETQYF
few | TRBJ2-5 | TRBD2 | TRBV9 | TGTGCCAGCAGCGCCGGGACTAGCGGGAGCGAGACCCAGTACTTC | CASSAGTSGSETQYF
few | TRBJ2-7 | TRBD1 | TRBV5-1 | TGCGCCAGCAGCCGCGACTCGGGACAGGGAAGCTACGAGCAGTACTTC | CASSRDSGQGSYEQYF
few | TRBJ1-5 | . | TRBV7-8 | TGTGCCAGCAGCTTAGCGGAGATTAGCAATCAGCCCCAGCATTTT | CASSLAEISNQPQHF
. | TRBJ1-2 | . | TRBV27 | TGTGCCAGCAGTGGCTGGGAGGTAGGCGGCTACACCTTC | CASSGWEVGGYTF
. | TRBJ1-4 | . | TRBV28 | TGTGCCAGCAGTACCGCGGACGGGCTCGGGGAAAAACTGTTTTTT | CASSTADGLGEKLFF
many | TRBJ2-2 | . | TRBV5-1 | TGCGCCAGCAGCTCTAATGGGGCGTCCGGGGAGCTGTTTTTT | CASSSNGASGELFF
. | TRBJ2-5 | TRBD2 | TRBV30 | TGTGCCTGGAACCTCCGACCGGGACTAGCGGGGATCGGGACCCAGTACTTC | CAWNLRPGLAGIGTQYF
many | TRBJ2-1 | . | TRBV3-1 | TGTGCCAGCAGCCAAGTGGGCGGGAACCCCTACAATGAGCAGTTCTTC | CASSQVGGNPYNEQFF
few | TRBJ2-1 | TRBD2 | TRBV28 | TGTGCCAGCAGTTTATTGAGGGGAGGGCCTTCCTACAATGAGCAGTTCTTC | CASSLLRGGPSYNEQFF
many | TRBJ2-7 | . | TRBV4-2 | TGTGCCAGCAGCCAAGTGGGCGCCTTTAGCTCCTACGAGCAGTACTTC | CASSQVGAFSSYEQYF
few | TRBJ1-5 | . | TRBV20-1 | TGCAGTGCTAGATCCAGCAATCAGCCCCAGCATTTT | CSARSSNQPQHF
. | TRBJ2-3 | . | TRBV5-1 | TGCGCCAGCAGCTACGACAGCACAGATACGCAGTATTTT | CASSYDSTDTQYF
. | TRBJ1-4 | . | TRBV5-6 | TGTGCCAGCAGCGAGGATCTACTAGGAGGTGAAAAACTGTTTTTT | CASSEDLLGGEKLFF
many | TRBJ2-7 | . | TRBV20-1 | TGCAGTGCCCAAAGCCGGCAACGCTCCTACGAGCAGTACTTC | CSAQSRQRSYEQYF
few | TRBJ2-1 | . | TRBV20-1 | TGCAGTGCCGAGGCAGGTTACTCCTACAATGAGCAGTTCTTC | CSAEAGYSYNEQFF
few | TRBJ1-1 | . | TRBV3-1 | TGTGCCAGCAGCCAGGGGGCGACTTCTCGGGCTTTCTTT | CASSQGATSRAFF
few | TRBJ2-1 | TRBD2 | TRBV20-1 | TGCAGTGCTAGAACAGGGAGCGGGAGTAACAATGAGCAGTTCTTC | CSARTGSGSNNEQFF
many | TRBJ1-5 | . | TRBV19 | TGTGCCAGTAGGGTGGGGGCAGGGGCCGGCAATCAGCCCCAGCATTTT | CASRVGAGAGNQPQHF
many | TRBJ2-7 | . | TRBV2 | TGTGCCAGCAGTCAAAGGGACGAGCAGTACTTC | CASSQRDEQYF
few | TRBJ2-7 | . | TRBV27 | TGTGCCAGCAGTTCCTGGACCACCACCTACGAGCAGTACTTC | CASSSWTTTYEQYF
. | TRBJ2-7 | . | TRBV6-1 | TGTGCCAGCAGTCAACGTAGGGACGAGCAGTACTTC | CASSQRRDEQYF
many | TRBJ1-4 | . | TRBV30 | TGTGCCTGGAGTGTGGACAACCAAGCTGAAAAACTGTTTTTT | CAWSVDNQAEKLFF
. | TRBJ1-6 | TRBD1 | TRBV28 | TGTGCCAGCAGAAGACAGGGAAATTCACCCCTCCACTTT | CASRRQGNSPLHF
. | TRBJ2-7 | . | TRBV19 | TGTGCCAGTAGTTCTGATTTCTCCTACGAGCAGTACTTC | CASSSDFSYEQYF